The present T cell receptor beta chain was sequenced within a study of PD-1 blockade in classical Hodgkin lymphoma (dated by TCRdb to the early 2020s). For the wider study: Nivolumab dosing was 3 mg/kg intravenously every 2 weeks, continuing until either disease progression or unacceptable toxicity. To define a peripheral blood immune signature of response to PD-1 blockade in classical Hodgkin lymphoma, the study combined TCR beta sequencing with CyTOF.

Genomic DNA was isolated using the Qiagen DNeasy kit from unsorted PBMCs as well as from negatively selected CD4+ and CD8+ fractions. Using primers that anneal to V and J segments, immunoSEQ multiplex PCR amplified the TCR beta CDR3 regions. A synthetic immune receptor repertoire was used to minimize amplification bias, and remaining bias was computationally removed after sequencing. The source study handled its data this way. Repertoire diversity was quantified as the Shannon entropy index using custom Python scripts. Unsorted, CD4+ and CD8+ repertoires were examined separately, except in combined analyses, for which CD4+ and CD8+ sequences were merged in silico. A clone was considered expanded if an increase in frequency of at least 2-fold after treatment relative to C1D1 was found, and a pseudocount of 0.5 was applied to clones undetected at baseline. Clones with 0 or 1 copy at C1D1 were classified as singleton clones, and clones with 2 or more copies were classified as non-singleton clones. By matching protein sequences in sorted samples from the same patient, clones expanded in unsorted samples were annotated as CD4+, CD8+ or unknown. Wilcoxon tests on paired samples were used to test diversity changes from C1D1 to C4D1. In TCRdb, the immuneACCESS table is reduced to in-frame sequences with V and J assigned. These tables do not hold every clone; where another copy was compared, an unresolved V gene accounts for under half, and the others remain unexplained. Clonal size and the V and J genes are those of that table, whereas D and trimming came from the DNA. In all, the sample holds 9,000 to 13,000 clones, and around 80% of those were seen once. The ten largest clones represent 4.5% to 6% of the sample.

Concerning this clone itself: The clone's antigen remains unknown. No per-base quality is available; no much larger clone lies one base away.

What the authors observed across the whole study: By C4D1, a significant rise was seen in CD4+ TCR diversity but not in CD8+ TCR diversity (p=0.0027 vs p=0.16), and the rise was most apparent among complete responders (p=0.02). Trial patients achieving complete response had baseline diversity similar to newly diagnosed patients, whereas partial responders and progressors had significantly lower diversity. Patients starting nivolumab less than 1 year after ASCT had lower diversity and were excluded from later analyses to avoid confounding by immune reconstitution. The study was restricted to a single clinical trial cohort, and the causes of repertoire differences, possibly disease activity or prior therapy, were left undefined. Newly diagnosed patients were reported to have lower baseline TCR diversity than healthy donors, and relapsed/refractory patients were reported to have lower baseline TCR diversity still.

The time point label for this specimen denotes: cycle 2 day 1 (C2D1) of nivolumab. All trial patients had relapsed after autologous stem cell transplantation, with cohorts A, B and C differing in prior brentuximab vedotin exposure. The trial cohort was composed of approximately 56 patients with relapsed/refractory classical Hodgkin lymphoma, for whom complete response, partial response or progressive disease was recorded as best overall response. In the multi-cohort phase II CheckMate 205 trial, trial patients received single-agent nivolumab. An independent review committee assessed best overall response by applying the 2007 International Working Group response criteria. Trial PBMCs were collected immediately before nivolumab initiation (C1D1) and during therapy at cycle 2 day 1 and cycle 4 day 1. Peripheral blood was collected in 8 mL Vacutainer Cell Preparation Tubes, from which PBMCs were isolated by centrifugation and then cryopreserved.

This specimen consisted of peripheral blood mononuclear cells (PBMCs), obtained before the second cycle of nivolumab. The TCR was taken from a human donor with classical Hodgkin lymphoma.

The CDR3 region reads CASSPGQGEEQYF. The nucleotide sequence is TGTGCCAGCAGCCCGGGGCAGGGAGAGGAGCAGTACTTC. The V gene is TRBV7-3 and the J gene is TRBJ2-7, with the D assignment possibly TRBD1 or TRBD2, given 5 matching bases for each. V is cut by 5 bases and J by 7 bases, and the space between the germline ends is 15 bases. The germline V gene specifies SGHTA as CDR1 and FQGTGA as CDR2. Its CDR3 holds 13 amino acids, cysteine through phenylalanine. The sequence is cut down to CDR3 DNA, 39 bases in frame from base 1.